The 2 T cell receptor beta chains given below trace back to one sample, sequenced in a study of human T cells and chemical hapten exposure. Time point meaning: pre-sensitization, week 0. As to treatment: therapeutic diphenylcyclopropenone sensitization with weekly scalp DPC. TCRdb independently ran MiXCR on the RACE reads; one entry per CDR3 protein. The sample lists approximately 260,000 distinct CDR3 sequences; about 9% were seen once. Source: whole blood, taken in connection with sensitization to the hapten diphenylcyclopropenone (DPC). These receptors were obtained from a woman in her forties with alopecia areata. Some clones in this sample may be carry-over from other donors' samples.

The table lists this clonotype with many counts. The chain links TRBV4-3 to TRBJ2-7; 7 bases are shared with TRBD2. The CDR3 is made up of 15 amino acids. Trimming removed 0 bases from V and 4 bases from J; junction bases left unmatched: 6. Germline V gives CDR1 LGHNA, CDR2 YSLEER. In DNA, the CDR3 is TGCGCCAGCAGCCAAGAGGAAGCGGGAAGGTACGAGCAGTACTTC. It is translated as CASSQEEAGRYEQYF.

The chain links TRBV7-2 to TRBJ1-4; tentative D call: TRBD1 (6 bases). The CDR3 has 14 amino acids. V was pared by 6 bases and J by 8 bases, with 16 bases between. Per germline, CDR1 SGHTA and CDR2 FQGNSA. Here the CDR3 DNA reads TGTGCCAGCAGTCGGGACACGGGCGGCGAAAAACTGTTTTTT. Translated, it gives CASSRDTGGEKLFF.